The 5 T cell receptor beta chains in this list originate from one sample, sequenced in a study of blood T cell repertoires in COVID-19. Using immunoSEQ multiplex PCR, the repertoire was profiled, and TCRdb retains in-frame clones only, with some absent. The data show 400,000 to 550,000 clones, with 70% to 90% seen just once and approximately 2% held by the top ten. The specimen was PBMCs or T cells enriched from blood (not recorded which). These receptors were obtained from a woman younger than 30 with acute COVID-19.

The chain combines TRBV19 with TRBJ2-4; no clear D gene. The CDR3 spans 16 residues. The V gene's germline CDR1 is LNHDA and CDR2 SQIVND (reference sequence). V dropped 3 bases and J dropped 0 bases, with 12 bases sitting between them. CDR3 coding DNA: TGTGCCAGTAGTATCGCCGCGGAAGTAGCCAAAAACATTCAGTACTTC. It translates to CASSIAAEVAKNIQYF. Based on the CDR3 plus reference TRBV19 and TRBJ2-4, the full variable domain is DGGITQSPKYLFRKEGQNVTLSCEQNLNHDAMYWYRQDPGQGLRLIYYSQIVNDFQKGDIAEGYSVSREKKESFPLTVTSAQKNPTAFYLCASSIAAEVAKNIQYFGAGTRLSVL.

This chain links TRBV7-8 with TRBJ2-4; possibly TRBD1 for D (5 bases). CDR1 is SGHVS and CDR2 is FQNEAQ in the germline V gene. The V end lost 2 bases, the J end lost 1 base, and 12 bases lay between the germline ends. The CDR3 runs to 16 residues. This chain's CDR3 is CASSLSRAGAKNIQYF. CDR3 DNA sequence: TGTGCCAGCAGCTTAAGCAGGGCCGGGGCCAAAAACATTCAGTACTTC.

The V and J genes are TRBV3-1 (or the pseudogene TRBV3-2) and TRBJ1-2; TRBD1 is a possible D gene (6 bases). The germline V gene has CDR1 LGHDT and CDR2 YNNKEL (reference sequence). V was trimmed by 0 bases and J by 4 bases, leaving 15 bases between them. CDR3 length: 16 amino acids. CDR3 protein: CASSQDPGAGPYGYTF. CDR3 nucleotides: TGTGCCAGCAGCCAAGATCCAGGGGCAGGGCCCTATGGCTACACCTTC.

The chain links TRBV28 to TRBJ1-1, with D possibly being TRBD1 (5 bases). Trimming stripped 6 bases from V and 1 base from J, with 15 bases between. Germline lookup yields CDR1 MDHEN and CDR2 SYDVKM. CDR3 length: 15 residues. The DNA for the CDR3 is TGTGCCAGCAGATATCCGCGGAGGGGGAACACTGAAGCTTTCTTT. Its protein product is CASRYPRRGNTEAFF.

J is TRBJ1-1 and V is TRBV4-3, with D uncertain. CDR3 length equals 13 residues. Germline loops: CDR1 LGHNA, CDR2 YSLEER. The V gene lost 3 bases and the J gene lost 3 bases, with 8 bases spanning the gap. The CDR3 sequence: CASSQHRDTEAFF. The CDR3 DNA reads TGCGCCAGCAGCCAGCACCGGGACACTGAAGCTTTCTTT.